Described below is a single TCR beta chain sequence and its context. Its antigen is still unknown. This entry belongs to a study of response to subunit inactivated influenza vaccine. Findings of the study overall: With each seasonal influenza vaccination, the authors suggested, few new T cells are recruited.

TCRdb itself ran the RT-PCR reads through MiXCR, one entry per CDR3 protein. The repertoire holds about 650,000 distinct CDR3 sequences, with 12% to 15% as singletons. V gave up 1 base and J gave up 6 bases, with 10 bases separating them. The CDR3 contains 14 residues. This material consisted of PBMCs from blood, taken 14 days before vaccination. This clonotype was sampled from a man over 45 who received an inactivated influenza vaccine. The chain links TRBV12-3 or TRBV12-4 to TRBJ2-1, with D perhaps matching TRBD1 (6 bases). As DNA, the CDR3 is TGTGCCAGCAGTTTAGGACAGGCATTCAATGAGCAGTTCTTC. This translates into CASSLGQAFNEQFF.